This T cell receptor beta chain was sequenced during a study of blood T cell repertoires in COVID-19 (dated by TCRdb to the early 2020s). For the wider study: Collaborator samples came from the United States, Italy and Spain and covered acute and convalescent phases of COVID-19. The material from the prospective study consisted of cDNA or gDNA derived from T cells, B-cell-depleted T cells, or PBMCs. Deeply sampled blood TCRbeta repertoires from subjects exposed to, actively infected with, or recovered from COVID-19 were included in the dataset. The repertoires were released in a freely available public database intended as a resource for research on the immune response to SARS-CoV-2. Samples were obtained from the ongoing ImmuneRACE study (first 160 participants) and from over a thousand subjects provided by 6 global collaborators. A de-identified subject ID, COVID-19 status, age in years and sex were almost always included in the sample metadata. HLA class I and class II types, where available, came from metadata supplied by the sample provider rather than from assay-based typing.

With respect to this clone: The clone's antigen remains unknown. No much larger clonotype is one base removed from it; base qualities were not supplied.

CDR1 and CDR2 (MNHEY, SVGAGI) derive from the germline V gene. The CDR3 spans 14 residues, from the cysteine through the phenylalanine. The DNA shown is the 42-base CDR3, in frame from base 1. Between the V and J ends, shortened by 2 bases and 5 bases respectively, the junction contains 10 bases. The research as a whole found: Clinical and demographic metadata were provided uncurated, with the amount varying by source and participant.

The collaborating institutions used their own protocols to collect whole blood in K2EDTA tubes. For TCRbeta analysis, collaborators shipped samples in one of three forms: frozen whole blood, isolated PBMCs, or DNA extracted from either of those sample types. TCRbeta CDR3 regions were amplified from genomic DNA using the immunoSEQ Assay, a bias-controlled multiplex PCR. The paper's data handling went like this. Within the assay, amplification of reference gene primers was used to estimate how many nucleated cells each sample contained. To quantify the absolute abundance of each unique TCRbeta CDR3 rearrangement, sequence reads were collapsed and filtered. For each sample, productive Simpson clonality was calculated by taking the square root of Simpson's diversity index across productive rearrangements. TCRdb holds this immuneACCESS table with in-frame rearrangements only. Some clones are missing; in checked studies, unresolved V genes explain under half, and the rest has no known cause. From that table come the V and J calls and clone size; the DNA was used to work out D and trimming. This sample has under 250,000 clones in its table, and 92% of those were observed once. The ten largest clonotypes hold around 1.2% of the sample.

The sequence links TRBV6-5 to TRBJ2-1; the D gene is perhaps TRBD1, on 6 matching bases. Sequencing was performed on peripheral blood. The TCR was taken from a man aged 25-40 years with acute or convalescent COVID-19. The CDR3 corresponds to CASSYVGHDNEQFF. The sequence in DNA is TGTGCCAGCAGTTACGTGGGACATGACAATGAGCAGTTCTTC.